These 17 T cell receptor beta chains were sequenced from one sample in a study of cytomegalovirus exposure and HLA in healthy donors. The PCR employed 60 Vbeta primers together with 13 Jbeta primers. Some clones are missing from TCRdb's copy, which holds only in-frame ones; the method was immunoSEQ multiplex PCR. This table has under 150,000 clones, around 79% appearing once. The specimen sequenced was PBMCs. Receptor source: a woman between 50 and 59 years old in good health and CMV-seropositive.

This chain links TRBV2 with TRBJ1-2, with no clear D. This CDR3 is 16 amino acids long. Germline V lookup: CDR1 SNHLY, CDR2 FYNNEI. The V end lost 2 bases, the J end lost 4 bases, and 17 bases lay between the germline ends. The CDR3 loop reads CASSEFKSLSAYGYTF. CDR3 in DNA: TGTGCCAGCAGTGAATTTAAGAGTCTTTCCGCCTATGGCTACACCTTC.

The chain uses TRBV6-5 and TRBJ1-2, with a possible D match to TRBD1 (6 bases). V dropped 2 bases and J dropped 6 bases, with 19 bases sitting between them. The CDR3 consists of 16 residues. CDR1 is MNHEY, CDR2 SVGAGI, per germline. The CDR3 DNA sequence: TGTGCCAGCAGTTACGCGCCCACGGGACAATTCCATGGCTACACCTTC. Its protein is CASSYAPTGQFHGYTF.

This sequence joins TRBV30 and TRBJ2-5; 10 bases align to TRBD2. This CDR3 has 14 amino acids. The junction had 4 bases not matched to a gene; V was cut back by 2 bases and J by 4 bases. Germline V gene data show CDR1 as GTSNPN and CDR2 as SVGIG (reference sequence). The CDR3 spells CAWSLAGVGETQYF. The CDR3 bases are TGTGCCTGGAGTCTAGCGGGGGTGGGAGAGACCCAGTACTTC.

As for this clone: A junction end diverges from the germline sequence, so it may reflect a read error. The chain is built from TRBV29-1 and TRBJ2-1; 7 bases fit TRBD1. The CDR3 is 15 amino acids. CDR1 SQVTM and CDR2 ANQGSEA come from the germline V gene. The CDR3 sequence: CSVEGTASSYNEQFF. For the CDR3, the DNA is TGCAGCGTCGAAGGGACAGCTAGCTCCTACAATGAGCAGTTCTTC.

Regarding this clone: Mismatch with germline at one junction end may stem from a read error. CDR3 amino acids: CASSHSRQAGETQYF. CDR3 in DNA: TGTGCCAGCAGTCACTCCAGACAGGCAGGAGAGACCCAGTACTTC. The chain has TRBV6-6 and TRBJ2-5, with D tentatively TRBD1 (6 bases). In germline, CDR1 is MNHNY, CDR2 SVGAGI (reference sequence). There are 15 residues in the CDR3.

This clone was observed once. The CDR3 nucleotides are TGTGCCAGCAGCTTCGGGGACAGGGGTATGAATGAGCAGTTCTTC. As protein: CASSFGDRGMNEQFF. V and J are TRBV7-3 and TRBJ2-1; 10 positions agree with TRBD1. V lost 3 bases, J lost 7 bases, and 6 bases stayed unmatched. Germline V lookup: CDR1 SGHTA, CDR2 FQGTGA. CDR3 length: 15 residues.

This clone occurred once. This CDR3 reads CASSLSSRRGQTGELFF. The CDR3 DNA is TGTGCCAGCAGCTTAAGTAGTCGCAGGGGGCAAACCGGGGAGCTGTTTTTT. The chain couples TRBV7-3 to TRBJ2-2; 8 positions match TRBD1. J gave up 5 bases and V 1 base, and 9 bases lay outside the gene matches. The CDR3 loop spans 17 amino acids. The germline gives CDR1 SGHTA, CDR2 FQGTGA.

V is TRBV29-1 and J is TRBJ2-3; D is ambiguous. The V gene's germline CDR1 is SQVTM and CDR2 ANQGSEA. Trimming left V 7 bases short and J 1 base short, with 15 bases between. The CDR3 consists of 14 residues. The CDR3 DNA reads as TGCAGCGGGTCGCGAGGTTATCGCACAGATACGCAGTATTTT. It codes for CSGSRGYRTDTQYF.

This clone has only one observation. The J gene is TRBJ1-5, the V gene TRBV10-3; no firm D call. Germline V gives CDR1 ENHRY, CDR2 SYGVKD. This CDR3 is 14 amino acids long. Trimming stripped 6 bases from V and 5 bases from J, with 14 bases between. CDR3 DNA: TGTGCCATCAGCGACGGCGGCTTGGATCAGCCCCAGCATTTT. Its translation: CAISDGGLDQPQHF.

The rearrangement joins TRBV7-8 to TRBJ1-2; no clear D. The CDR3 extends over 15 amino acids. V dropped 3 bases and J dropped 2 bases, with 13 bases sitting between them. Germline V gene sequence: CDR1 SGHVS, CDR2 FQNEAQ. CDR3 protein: CASSLGTSGNYGYTF. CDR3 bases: TGTGCCAGCAGCTTGGGCACATCGGGGAACTATGGCTACACCTTC.

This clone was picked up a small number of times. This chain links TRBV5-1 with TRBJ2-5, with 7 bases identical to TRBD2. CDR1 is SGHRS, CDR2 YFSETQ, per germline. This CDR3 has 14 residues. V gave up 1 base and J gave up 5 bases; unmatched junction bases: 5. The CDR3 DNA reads TGCGCCAGCAGCTTGAGCGGGGTTGGGGAGACCCAGTACTTC. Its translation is CASSLSGVGETQYF.

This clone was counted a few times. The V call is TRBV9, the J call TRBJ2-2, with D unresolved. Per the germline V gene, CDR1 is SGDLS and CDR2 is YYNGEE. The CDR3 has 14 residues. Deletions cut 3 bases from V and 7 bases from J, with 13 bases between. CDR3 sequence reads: CASSGGPNYGELFF. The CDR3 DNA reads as TGTGCCAGCAGCGGAGGTCCCAATTACGGGGAGCTGTTTTTT.

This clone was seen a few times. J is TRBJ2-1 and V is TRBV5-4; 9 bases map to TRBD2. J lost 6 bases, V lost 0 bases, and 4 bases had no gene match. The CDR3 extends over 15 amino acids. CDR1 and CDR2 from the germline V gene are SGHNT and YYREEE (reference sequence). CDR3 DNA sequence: TGTGCCAGCAGCTTGGTTAGCGGGGGAGGCAATGAGCAGTTCTTC. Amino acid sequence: CASSLVSGGGNEQFF.

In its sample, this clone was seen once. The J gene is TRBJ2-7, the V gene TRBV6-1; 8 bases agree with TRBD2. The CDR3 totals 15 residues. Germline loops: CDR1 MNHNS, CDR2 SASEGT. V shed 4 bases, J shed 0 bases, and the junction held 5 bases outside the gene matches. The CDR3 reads CASSVTSGPSYEQYF. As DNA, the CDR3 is TGTGCCAGCAGTGTCACTAGCGGCCCCTCCTACGAGCAGTACTTC.

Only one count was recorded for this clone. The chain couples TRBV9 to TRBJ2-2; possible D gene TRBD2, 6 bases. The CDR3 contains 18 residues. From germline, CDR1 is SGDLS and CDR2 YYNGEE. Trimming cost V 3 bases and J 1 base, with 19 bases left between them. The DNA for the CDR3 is TGTGCCAGCAGCGCCCCGTTCCTAGCGAGGGGGAACACCGGGGAGCTGTTTTTT. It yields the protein CASSAPFLARGNTGELFF.

The CDR3: CASSYGQNSYEQYF. The CDR3 coding sequence is TGTGCCAGCAGTTATGGACAGAACTCCTACGAGCAGTACTTC. V gene TRBV6-6 combines with J gene TRBJ2-7; tentatively, D is TRBD1 (6 bases). From germline, CDR1 is MNHNY and CDR2 SVGAGI (reference sequence). V was shortened by 3 bases and J by 0 bases, with 9 bases between the two germline ends. The CDR3 is 14 residues long.

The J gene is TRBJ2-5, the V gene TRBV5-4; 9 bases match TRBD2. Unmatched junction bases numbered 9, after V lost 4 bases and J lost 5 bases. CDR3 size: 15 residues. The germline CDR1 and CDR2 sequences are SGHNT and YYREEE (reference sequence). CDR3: CASSARGGQRETQYF. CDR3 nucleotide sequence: TGTGCCAGCAGCGCGCGGGGGGGCCAAAGGGAGACCCAGTACTTC.